A selection of T cell receptor beta chains follows, all from one sample in a study of blood T cell repertoires in COVID-19. Profiling relied on immunoSEQ multiplex PCR, and the TCRdb table lists in-frame clones only, not all of them. The repertoire holds fewer than 100,000 clones, around 90% seen once, with 4.5% in the top ten. The sequenced material came from peripheral blood. The source of these receptors is a man in his 70s with acute or convalescent COVID-19. Each CDR3 is given without its conserved first and last residue. Some rows mark clone size as missing; the rest say once, few, many or name a class of expanded clone.

V gene,J gene,clone size,CDR3 protein
TRBV6-5,TRBJ2-7,.,ASSSPHRAPYEQY
TRBV15,TRBJ1-6,.,ATSRDAQGSSYNSPLH
TRBV27,TRBJ1-5,once,ASSPGTGPNQPQH
TRBV2,TRBJ2-1,.,ASRDWRANEQF
TRBV6-6,TRBJ1-2,.,ASTLGSGDYGYT
TRBV3-1/TRBV3-2,TRBJ1-6,.,ASSQGVENSPLH
TRBV19,TRBJ1-5,.,ASSARGRGTQPQH
TRBV24-1,TRBJ1-6,.,ATSDLQVTGGPYNSPLH
TRBV19,TRBJ2-4,.,ASSKGLAGEIQY
TRBV11-2,TRBJ2-5,.,ASSPTVQETQY
TRBV5-1,TRBJ1-1,.,ASSSVLNTEAF
TRBV6-1,TRBJ1-2,.,ASSEDRGRVGYT
TRBV5-4,TRBJ1-4,few,ASSQQGAREKLF
TRBV5-1,TRBJ1-1,.,ASSEDRGMNTEAF